This T cell receptor (beta chain) was recorded in a study of blood T cell repertoires in COVID-19. Across the study: The origin of the acute and convalescent COVID-19 samples was the United States, Italy and Spain. PBMCs, B-cell-depleted T cells, or T cells were the source of the cDNA or gDNA that made up the material.

Some clones are missing from TCRdb's copy, which holds only in-frame ones; the method was immunoSEQ multiplex PCR. The sample holds about 300,000 clones; about 82% are singletons and the top ten take about 1.6%. Germline lookup yields CDR1 SGHRS and CDR2 YFSETQ. The CDR3 sequence is 15 residues long. V was shortened by 0 bases and J by 0 bases, with 7 bases between the two germline ends. This TCR came from a woman aged 45-65 years with acute or convalescent COVID-19. V is TRBV5-1 and J is TRBJ2-4; unclear D gene. The source material was peripheral blood. CDR3 coding DNA: TGCGCCAGCAGCTTGGACTGGGCAGCCAAAAACATTCAGTACTTC. Protein product: CASSLDWAAKNIQYF.